One sample yielded the 28 T cell receptor beta chains listed below, sequenced in a study of shared T cell receptors in the human thymus. Sequencing was performed with immunoSEQ multiplex PCR; in TCRdb, only in-frame clones are kept and a portion is missing. The data show 450,000 to 650,000 clones, around three quarters seen once. A further study also used this sample, focusing on human thymus T cells.

Source material: thymocytes. These receptors were obtained from a boy under two years old with a congenital heart defect.

The chain combines TRBV28 with TRBJ2-4; 13 bases agree with TRBD2. This CDR3 is 17 amino acids long. Germline assignment: CDR1 MDHEN and CDR2 SYDVKM. V was pared by 5 bases and J by 1 base, with 5 bases of the junction left unmatched. DNA of the CDR3: TGTGCCAGCAGTGCACTAGCGGGAGGGGGGGCCAAAAACATTCAGTACTTC. Amino acid sequence: CASSALAGGGAKNIQYF.

This clone occurred a few times. The genes are TRBV7-9 and TRBJ2-7; perhaps TRBD2 as D (6 bases). Trimming cost V 4 bases and J 3 bases, with 22 bases left between them. The CDR3 contains 17 residues. Germline V gene lookup returns CDR1 SEHNR and CDR2 FQNEAQ (reference sequence). In nucleotides, the CDR3 is TGTGCCAGCAGCTCCGACCTCGGGAGTACTGGAATCTACGAGCAGTACTTC. It specifies CASSSDLGSTGIYEQYF.

This rearrangement joins TRBV11-2 to TRBJ2-5, with 7 bases identical to TRBD1. V shed 1 base and J 7 bases; nucleotides not matched to a gene: 12. Germline V gene data show CDR1 as SGHAT and CDR2 as FQNNGV. The CDR3 sequence is 16 residues long. The CDR3 coding sequence is TGTGCCAGCAGCTTAGTATGGACAGGACTTTGGGGGACCCAGTACTTC. Encoded protein: CASSLVWTGLWGTQYF.

This clone was counted once. This sequence joins TRBV15 and TRBJ2-7; D gene unclear. Per germline, CDR1 LNHNV and CDR2 YYDKDF (reference sequence). Trimming cost V 5 bases and J 6 bases, with 14 bases left between them. The CDR3 has 13 amino acids. For the CDR3, the DNA is TGTGCCACCAGCTTCGACTCATCCGGCGAGCAGTACTTC. The encoded protein is CATSFDSSGEQYF.

The chain combines TRBV6-5 with TRBJ1-1; the D is unclear. Germline V gene data show CDR1 as MNHEY and CDR2 as SVGAGI. The germline V and J ends were trimmed by 0 bases and 3 bases, with 5 bases remaining between them. The CDR3 is 13 residues long. The CDR3 DNA follows: TGTGCCAGCAGTTACTCTGGGCACACTGAAGCTTTCTTT. This codes for CASSYSGHTEAFF.

The V gene is TRBV11-2, the J gene TRBJ1-3; D not certain. The V and J ends lost 1 base and 3 bases respectively, with 10 bases between them. Germline CDR1 SGHAT, CDR2 FQNNGV. CDR3 length equals 15 residues. CDR3 nucleotide sequence: TGTGCCAGCAGCTTAGCACAGCAAAGTGGAAACACCATATATTTT. Translating gives CASSLAQQSGNTIYF.

This chain connects TRBV14 to TRBJ2-7; D is possibly TRBD2 (5 bases). CDR1 is SGHDN and CDR2 is FVKESK in the germline V gene. The CDR3 has 13 amino acids. V shed 0 bases and J shed 6 bases, with 9 bases lying between them. The CDR3 loop reads CASSQEEAREQYF. The CDR3 bases are TGTGCCAGCAGCCAAGAGGAGGCTCGCGAGCAGTACTTC.

The chain combines TRBV7-6 with TRBJ2-1; TRBD2 matches at 9 bases. The J segment lost 4 bases and the V segment lost 0 bases, leaving 7 bases of the junction unmatched. The CDR3 spans 17 residues. In germline, CDR1 is SGHVS, CDR2 FNYEAQ. The CDR3 bases are TGTGCCAGCAGCTTAGCATTGCGGGAGGGCCTATACAATGAGCAGTTCTTC. Protein sequence: CASSLALREGLYNEQFF.

In regard to this clone: One junction end disagrees with the germline gene, perhaps due to a read error. The chain recombines TRBV30 with TRBJ2-7; 8 bases are shared with TRBD1. From germline, CDR1 is GTSNPN and CDR2 SVGIG (reference sequence). This CDR3 is 13 amino acids long. The CDR3 loop reads CAWDRGAYGELYF. The CDR3 DNA reads TGTGCCTGGGACAGGGGAGCCTACGGCGAGCTGTACTTC.

In its sample, this clone was seen once. The chain joins TRBV6-5 to TRBJ2-7, with 9 bases that match TRBD2. The J call may be faulty, since TRBJ2-5 better matches the DNA end. Germline CDR1 is MNHEY and CDR2 is SVGAGI. This CDR3 contains 14 residues. The CDR3 region has the DNA TGTGCCAGCAGTTACTCACCGACTAGCGGGACCCAGTACTTC. It encodes CASSYSPTSGTQYF.

The gene calls are TRBV20-1 and TRBJ1-2; D remains unclear. The CDR3 length is 11 residues. Looked up from germline, CDR1 is DFQATT and CDR2 is SNEGSKA (reference sequence). Trimming stripped 0 bases from V and 14 bases from J, with 13 bases between. The CDR3: CSARDYWADTF. CDR3 DNA: TGCAGTGCTAGAGATTATTGGGCCGATACCTTC.

This clone was detected once. The chain employs TRBV11-3 and TRBJ1-2, with 7 bases identical to TRBD1. The CDR3 totals 11 residues. V trimming: 5 bases; J trimming: 6 bases; junction bases outside the gene matches: 0. Germline loops: CDR1 SGHNT, CDR2 YENEEA. The CDR3 spells CASSQGDGYTF. CDR3 coding DNA: TGTGCCAGCAGCCAGGGGGATGGCTACACCTTC.

This chain uses TRBV18 with TRBJ1-4; a weak D match, TRBD1 (5 bases). In germline, CDR1 is KGHSH, CDR2 LQKENI. Trimming cost V 4 bases and J 2 bases, with 5 bases left between them. This CDR3 contains 13 residues. CDR3 DNA: TGTGCCAGCTCACAGGGGACTAATGAAAAACTGTTTTTT. Protein: CASSQGTNEKLFF.

J is TRBJ2-7 and V is TRBV18, with 9 bases identical to TRBD2. The CDR3 consists of 14 residues. Germline trimming cut 8 bases from V and 0 bases from J; bases unmatched to any gene: 5. Germline values: CDR1 KGHSH, CDR2 LQKENI. The CDR3 DNA follows: TGTGCCAGCGCCCCTAGCGGGGACTCCTACGAGCAGTACTTC. This gives the protein CASAPSGDSYEQYF.

The CDR3 DNA sequence: TGTGCTAGTGGGGGACAGGGTGCCTATGGCTACACCTTC. It is translated as CASGGQGAYGYTF. The chain carries TRBV12-5 and TRBJ1-2, with TRBD1 matching over 9 bases. The germline V gene encodes CDR1 LGHNT and CDR2 FRNRAP. V was clipped by 6 bases and J by 4 bases; unmatched bases: 3. There are 13 residues in the CDR3.

The J gene is TRBJ2-7, the V gene TRBV5-4, with a tentative D call TRBD2 (6 bases). Germline CDR1 and CDR2: SGHNT and YYREEE (reference sequence). V shed 1 base and J shed 7 bases, with 18 bases lying between them. The CDR3 length is 15 residues. CDR3 nucleotides: TGTGCCAGCAGCTTGAATACAGCCCATGGGGGGGAGCAGTACTTC. Its translation: CASSLNTAHGGEQYF.

The chain carries TRBV4-3 and TRBJ2-1, with 9 nucleotides matching TRBD2. Germline CDR1 and CDR2: LGHNA and YSLEER. With V trimmed by 7 bases and J by 0 bases, 4 bases remained unmatched. The CDR3 covers 15 residues. CDR3 region: CASTSGTSSYNEQFF. CDR3 DNA: TGCGCCAGCACTAGCGGGACTAGCTCCTACAATGAGCAGTTCTTC.

This clone was detected only a few times. The V gene is TRBV28, the J gene TRBJ2-1; D is ambiguous. The ends were cut back, 8 bases at V and 7 bases at J, with 15 bases in the middle. Germline values: CDR1 MDHEN, CDR2 SYDVKM. The CDR3 consists of 13 residues. CDR3 in amino acids: CASSWALPNEQFF. In DNA form, the CDR3 reads TGTGCCAGCTCCTGGGCCTTACCGAATGAGCAGTTCTTC.

The gene calls are TRBV5-6 and TRBJ1-1, with TRBD1 as a possible D gene (6 bases). Germline V CDR1 and CDR2: SGHDT, YYEEEE. The CDR3 has 14 residues. The V end was cut by 4 bases, the J end by 4 bases, with 14 bases between. The CDR3: CASSLGGLSTEAFF. CDR3 nucleotide sequence: TGTGCCAGCAGCCTGGGGGGGCTGTCCACTGAAGCTTTCTTT.

The V gene is TRBV10-1, the J gene TRBJ2-7, with 12 nucleotides matching TRBD2. The CDR3 sequence is 14 residues long. Per germline, CDR1 WNHNN and CDR2 SYGVQD (reference sequence). The V segment lost 4 bases and the J segment 7 bases; nucleotides outside the gene matches: 5. The CDR3 here is CASSGLAGEDEQYF. For the CDR3, the DNA is TGCGCCAGCAGTGGACTAGCGGGAGAGGATGAGCAGTACTTC.

The V call is TRBV11-2, the J call TRBJ2-5; the D is unclear. The germline CDR1 and CDR2 sequences are SGHAT and FQNNGV. The V end lost 5 bases, the J end lost 2 bases, and 9 bases lay between the germline ends. The CDR3 has 13 amino acids. CDR3 sequence: CASSEAGQETQYF. CDR3 DNA: TGTGCCAGCAGCGAAGCCGGGCAAGAGACCCAGTACTTC. Together with reference TRBV11-2 and TRBJ2-5, the CDR3 gives the full variable domain: EAGVAQSPRYKIIEKRQSVAFWCNPISGHATLYWYQQILGQGPKLLIQFQNNGVVDDSQLPKDRFSAERLKGVDSTLKIQPAKLEDSAVYLCASSEAGQETQYFGPGTRLLVL.

The chain combines TRBV28 with TRBJ2-7; D call uncertain. The V end lost 4 bases, the J end lost 5 bases, and 12 bases lay between the germline ends. Germline assignment: CDR1 MDHEN and CDR2 SYDVKM. This CDR3 spans 13 amino acids. DNA for the CDR3: TGTGCCAGCAGTTCGAGGCTATTCAACGAGCAGTACTTC. Encoded protein: CASSSRLFNEQYF.

The chain joins TRBV5-1 to TRBJ2-5, with 9 bases matching TRBD2. In germline, CDR1 is SGHRS, CDR2 YFSETQ. CDR3 length: 14 residues. With V trimmed by 7 bases and J by 5 bases, 9 bases remained unmatched. CDR3 DNA sequence: TGCGCCAGCCGGATAGCGGGAGAGAGGGAGACCCAGTACTTC. Its protein product is CASRIAGERETQYF.

The CDR3 coding sequence is TGCGCCAGCAGCCAAGATGAGCGGTACACCGGGGAGCTGTTTTTT. The encoded protein is CASSQDERYTGELFF. The J gene is TRBJ2-2, the V gene TRBV4-3, with D perhaps matching TRBD2 (5 bases). Germline V gene lookup returns CDR1 LGHNA and CDR2 YSLEER. V was pared by 0 bases and J by 3 bases, with 8 bases between. CDR3 length equals 15 residues.

This rearrangement joins TRBV14 to TRBJ1-4, with 7 bases matching TRBD1. Germline lookup yields CDR1 SGHDN and CDR2 FVKESK. The CDR3 extends over 16 amino acids. The V segment lost 4 bases and the J segment 3 bases; nucleotides outside the gene matches: 8. The chain's CDR3 is CASSRRGLWANEKLFF. The DNA of the CDR3 is TGTGCCAGCAGCCGTAGGGGGCTTTGGGCTAATGAAAAACTGTTTTTT.

V gene TRBV6-1 combines with J gene TRBJ1-1, with D possibly TRBD1 on 6 matching bases. The ends were cut back, 6 bases at V and 1 base at J, with 15 bases in the middle. This CDR3 spans 15 amino acids. Looked up from germline, CDR1 is MNHNS and CDR2 is SASEGT. Here the CDR3 reads CASSPRGTTNTEAFF. CDR3 DNA: TGTGCCAGCAGCCCTAGGGGGACTACGAACACTGAAGCTTTCTTT.

Only one count was recorded for this clone. This specimen includes other DNA sequences encoding the same CDR3. The genes are TRBV9 and TRBJ2-3; TRBD2 aligns across 7 bases. This CDR3 spans 15 amino acids. The V segment lost 0 bases and the J segment 1 base; nucleotides outside the gene matches: 2. Germline CDR1 SGDLS, CDR2 YYNGEE. The CDR3 region has the DNA TGTGCCAGCAGCGTAGGCGGGAGAGGCACAGATACGCAGTATTTT. Protein product: CASSVGGRGTDTQYF.

The rearrangement links TRBV30 to TRBJ2-7; 7 bases agree with TRBD1. V trimming: 5 bases; J trimming: 2 bases; junction bases outside the gene matches: 9. The germline gives CDR1 GTSNPN, CDR2 SVGIG (reference sequence). This CDR3 has 14 amino acids. The CDR3 loop reads CAWGQDPKTYEQYF. The CDR3 DNA sequence: TGTGCCTGGGGACAGGACCCGAAGACCTACGAGCAGTACTTC.